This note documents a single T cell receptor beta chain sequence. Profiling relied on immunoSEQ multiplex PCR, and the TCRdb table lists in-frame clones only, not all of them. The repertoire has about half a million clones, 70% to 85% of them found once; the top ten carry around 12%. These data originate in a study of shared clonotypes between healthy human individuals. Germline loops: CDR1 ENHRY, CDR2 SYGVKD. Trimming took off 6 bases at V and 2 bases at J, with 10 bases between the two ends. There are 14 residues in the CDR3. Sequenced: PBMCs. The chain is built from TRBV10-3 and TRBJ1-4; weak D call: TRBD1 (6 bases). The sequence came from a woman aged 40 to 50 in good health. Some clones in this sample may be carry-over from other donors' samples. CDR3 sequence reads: CAIRPGATNEKLFF. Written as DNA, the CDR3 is TGTGCCATCAGACCGGGGGCGACTAATGAAAAACTGTTTTTT.